These 11 T cell receptor beta chains came from one sample sequenced in a study of Tregs in tolerant kidney transplant recipients. Assay: immunoSEQ multiplex PCR; the TCRdb copy retains only in-frame clones and omits some. The repertoire consists of 46,000 or so clones, with roughly 89% occurring once and the leading ten covering about 0.71%. The source material was Tregs from blood. All receptors come from a human donor in good health.

The chain couples TRBV4-1 to TRBJ2-7; 7 nucleotides match TRBD2. This CDR3 is built from 15 residues. Trimming removed 2 bases from V and 2 bases from J; junction bases left unmatched: 6. CDR1 is MGHRA and CDR2 is YSYEKL in the germline V gene. The CDR3: CASSQRLADTYEQYF. CDR3 DNA: TGCGCCAGCAGCCAACGGCTAGCGGATACCTACGAGCAGTACTTC.

This clone was recorded only once. V is TRBV5-1 and J is TRBJ1-5; D remains unclear. Germline V gene data show CDR1 as SGHRS and CDR2 as YFSETQ. The CDR3 consists of 14 residues. Trimming removed 4 bases at V and 1 base at J, with 9 bases between. This CDR3 is CASSPGQSNQPQHF. The DNA for the CDR3 is TGCGCCAGCAGCCCCGGGCAGAGCAATCAGCCCCAGCATTTT.

The gene calls are TRBV13 and TRBJ1-1, with 8 bases fitting TRBD1. Looked up from germline, CDR1 is PRHDT and CDR2 is FYEKMQ (reference sequence). This CDR3 spans 17 amino acids. The ends lost 4 bases at V and 1 base at J; junction bases unmatched: 11. In nucleotides, the CDR3 is TGTGCCAGCAGCTATAGCAGGGGGCGCCCCTGGAACACTGAAGCTTTCTTT. Translation gives CASSYSRGRPWNTEAFF.

The CDR3 loop reads CASSPQGARSSYEQYF. Here the CDR3 DNA reads TGTGCCAGCAGCCCGCAGGGGGCTAGGAGCTCCTACGAGCAGTACTTC. The chain couples TRBV11-2 to TRBJ2-7; 8 bases match TRBD1. The CDR3 contains 16 residues. J gave up 0 bases and V 5 bases, and 9 bases lay outside the gene matches. Germline V gives CDR1 SGHAT, CDR2 FQNNGV.

The chain has TRBV2 and TRBJ1-5; no clear D. Germline CDR1 reads SNHLY; CDR2 reads FYNNEI. This CDR3 is 12 amino acids long. V shed 8 bases and J shed 5 bases, with 10 bases lying between them. In nucleotides, the CDR3 is TGTGCCAGCCAAGACACCTATCAGCCCCAGCATTTT. It is translated as CASQDTYQPQHF.

The genes are TRBV15 and TRBJ1-1; D remains ambiguous. The CDR3 extends over 14 amino acids. CDR1 and CDR2 from the germline V gene are LNHNV and YYDKDF (reference sequence). Trimming left V 5 bases short and J 9 bases short, with 19 bases between. CDR3 bases: TGTGCCACCAGCGTTAGAAAAAATTCAGTTCAAGCTTTCTTT. It translates to CATSVRKNSVQAFF.

The chain uses TRBV30 and TRBJ2-2; D is ambiguous. CDR3 length: 14 residues. CDR1 and CDR2 from the germline V gene are GTSNPN and SVGIG (reference sequence). V was pared by 4 bases and J by 0 bases, with 9 bases between. CDR3 amino acids: CAWKQSSNTGELFF. The CDR3 nucleotides are TGTGCCTGGAAACAATCTTCGAACACCGGGGAGCTGTTTTTT.

This clone was counted between two and nine times. This chain joins TRBV11-2 and TRBJ1-3; D not resolved. Germline V gene data show CDR1 as SGHAT and CDR2 as FQNNGV. This CDR3 contains 13 residues. The ends were cut back, 5 bases at V and 4 bases at J, with 9 bases in the middle. The CDR3 reads CASSHPIGNTIYF. The CDR3, as DNA: TGTGCCAGCAGCCACCCGATCGGAAACACCATATATTTT.

This clone was seen only once. This sequence joins TRBV2 and TRBJ2-3, with TRBD1 identical over 9 bases. This CDR3 spans 14 amino acids. In germline, CDR1 is SNHLY, CDR2 FYNNEI. V lost 7 bases, J lost 7 bases, and 9 bases stayed unmatched. The CDR3, as DNA: TGTGCCAGCAAGAGAACAGGGGGCGCGAATACGCAGTATTTT. It codes for CASKRTGGANTQYF.

This chain links TRBV7-9 with TRBJ1-1; TRBD1 matches at 7 bases. Germline V gene data show CDR1 as SEHNR and CDR2 as FQNEAQ (reference sequence). Unmatched junction bases numbered 7, after V lost 4 bases and J lost 5 bases. CDR3 length equals 14 residues. The CDR3, as DNA: TGTGCCAGCAGCTATAAGGGGGCAGGGACTGAAGCTTTCTTT. Its protein is CASSYKGAGTEAFF.

The chain recombines TRBV2 with TRBJ2-7; 8 nucleotides match TRBD1. Germline V CDR1 and CDR2: SNHLY, FYNNEI. The trim removed 5 bases at V and 2 bases at J, leaving 11 bases unmatched. This CDR3 is 16 amino acids long. The CDR3 DNA sequence: TGTGCCAGCAGTAGTTTTCTCCGGACAGGGACCTACGAGCAGTACTTC. Translating it yields CASSSFLRTGTYEQYF. Filled out from reference TRBV2 and TRBJ2-7, the complete variable domain reads EPEVTQTPSHQVTQMGQEVILRCVPISNHLYFYWYRQILGQKVEFLVSFYNNEISEKSEIFDDQFSVERPDGSNFTLKIRSTKLEDSAMYFCASSSFLRTGTYEQYFGPGTRLTVT.